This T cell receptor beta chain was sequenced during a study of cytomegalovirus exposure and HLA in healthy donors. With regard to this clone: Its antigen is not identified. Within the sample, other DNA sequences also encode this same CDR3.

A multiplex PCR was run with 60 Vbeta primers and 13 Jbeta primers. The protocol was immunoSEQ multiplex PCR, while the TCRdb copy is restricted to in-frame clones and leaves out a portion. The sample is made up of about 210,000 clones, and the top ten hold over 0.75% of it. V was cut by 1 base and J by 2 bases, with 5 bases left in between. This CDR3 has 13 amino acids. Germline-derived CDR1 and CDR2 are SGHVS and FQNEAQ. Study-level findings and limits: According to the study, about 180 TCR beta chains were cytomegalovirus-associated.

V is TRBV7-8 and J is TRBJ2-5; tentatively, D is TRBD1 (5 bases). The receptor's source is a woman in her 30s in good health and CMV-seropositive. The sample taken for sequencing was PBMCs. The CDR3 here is CASSLGQQETQYF. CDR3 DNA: TGTGCCAGCAGCTTAGGACAGCAAGAGACCCAGTACTTC.